This is a list of T cell receptor beta chains from one sample in a study of cytomegalovirus exposure and HLA in healthy donors. TCRdb keeps only in-frame clones here, not all; method: immunoSEQ multiplex PCR. The profile shows some 150,000 clones, around 86% of them singletons. Specimen: PBMCs. These receptors were obtained from a female donor in good health and CMV-seronegative. Each CDR3 is given with its conserved first and last residue. A D gene is named only where the DNA matches it firmly. The size of a clone is reported for some rows only, either as once, few or many, or as a class for expanded clones.

j_call clone_size cdr3_length v_call d_call cdr3_aa cdr3_nt
TRBJ2-3 NA 16 TRBV10-3 TRBD1 CAISDPTRDRANTQYF TGTGCCATCAGTGACCCCACCCGGGACAGAGCAAATACGCAGTATTTT
TRBJ1-1 few 13 TRBV6-1 NA CASSTTENTEAFF TGTGCCAGCAGTACGACAGAGAACACTGAAGCTTTCTTT
TRBJ2-7 NA 14 TRBV27 NA CASSPQDSTYEQYF TGTGCCAGCAGTCCTCAGGACAGCACCTACGAGCAGTACTTC
TRBJ2-5 NA 15 TRBV29-1 TRBD2 CSVQPLLAGVGTQYF TGCAGCGTTCAGCCCTTACTAGCGGGAGTGGGGACCCAGTACTTC
TRBJ2-7 NA 12 TRBV7-9 NA CASSPRRFEQYF TGTGCCAGCAGCCCGCGGCGGTTCGAGCAGTACTTC
TRBJ2-3 NA 16 TRBV4-1 NA CASSQLTGKGSDTQYF TGCGCCAGCAGCCAGCTCACAGGGAAGGGGTCCGATACGCAGTATTTT
TRBJ2-7 NA 14 TRBV7-6 TRBD1 CASSLQGETYEQYF TGTGCCAGCAGCTTACAGGGGGAAACCTACGAGCAGTACTTC
TRBJ1-3 NA 14 TRBV28 TRBD1 CASSPQTGGNTIYF TGTGCCAGCAGTCCCCAGACAGGGGGAAACACCATATATTTT
TRBJ1-1 NA 14 TRBV19 TRBD1 CASCTDRGLTEAFF TGTGCCAGTTGTACCGACAGGGGGCTCACTGAAGCTTTCTTT
TRBJ2-7 NA 15 TRBV28 NA CASTLGAGSSYEQYF TGTGCCAGCACCTTAGGGGCGGGAAGCTCCTACGAGCAGTACTTC
TRBJ1-1 NA 14 TRBV28 TRBD1 CASSPGQVYTEAFF TGTGCCAGCAGTCCTGGACAGGTATACACTGAAGCTTTCTTT
TRBJ2-7 NA 11 TRBV6-5 NA CASSYGHEQYF TGTGCCAGCAGTTACGGCCACGAGCAGTACTTC
TRBJ2-7 NA 11 TRBV2 NA CASSGAGEQYF TGTGCCAGCAGTGGGGCAGGCGAGCAGTACTTC
TRBJ2-2 NA 18 TRBV7-9 TRBD2 CASSPKIRTSGNTGELFF TGTGCCAGCAGCCCCAAAATCAGGACTAGCGGTAACACCGGGGAGCTGTTTTTT
TRBJ1-4 NA 16 TRBV5-8 NA CASSFPPQLNGEKLFF TGTGCCAGCAGCTTCCCGCCGCAACTAAATGGTGAAAAACTGTTTTTT
TRBJ2-5 NA 15 TRBV6-5 TRBD2 CASSYSAGGWETQYF TGTGCCAGCAGTTACTCGGCGGGAGGCTGGGAGACCCAGTACTTC
TRBJ2-7 few 18 TRBV29-1 TRBD2 CSVGGTSGSQTRGYEQYF TGCAGCGTGGGGGGGACTAGCGGGAGCCAAACCCGGGGCTACGAGCAGTACTTC
TRBJ1-4 NA 16 TRBV6-5 NA CASSYSVRGTNEKLFF TGTGCCAGCAGTTACTCGGTGCGGGGGACCAATGAAAAACTGTTTTTT
TRBJ2-7 once 14 TRBV28 NA CASSSVGGSYEQYF TGTGCCAGCAGTTCGGTGGGGGGATCCTACGAGCAGTACTTC
TRBJ2-7 once 14 TRBV19 NA CASSIDSLSYEQYF TGTGCCAGTAGTATAGACTCTCTCTCCTACGAGCAGTACTTC
TRBJ2-7 NA 14 TRBV2 TRBD1 CASIGRQGSYEQYF TGTGCCAGCATCGGCCGACAGGGATCCTACGAGCAGTACTTC
TRBJ2-7 NA 15 TRBV19 TRBD2 CASKASGRILGEQYF TGTGCCAGTAAAGCTAGCGGGAGAATTCTTGGCGAGCAGTACTTC
TRBJ1-4 NA 15 TRBV5-4 NA CASSLGGGRNEKLFF TGTGCCAGCAGCTTGGGAGGGGGTCGGAATGAAAAACTGTTTTTT
TRBJ2-3 NA 14 TRBV7-8 NA CASRPSRSTDTQYF TGTGCCAGCCGTCCTAGCAGAAGCACAGATACGCAGTATTTT
TRBJ2-3 NA 14 TRBV29-1 NA CSVGALPLTDTQYF TGCAGCGTTGGTGCGCTCCCCTTGACAGATACGCAGTATTTT
TRBJ1-2 NA 16 TRBV4-1 TRBD1 CASSHPLDRGLNGYTF TGCGCCAGCAGCCACCCATTGGACAGGGGGCTTAATGGCTACACCTTC
TRBJ2-6 NA 13 TRBV19 NA CASSESGANVLTF TGTGCCAGTAGTGAGTCTGGGGCCAACGTCCTGACTTTC
TRBJ1-4 NA 15 TRBV19 NA CASRLQGGRSEKLFF TGTGCCAGCCGTCTCCAAGGGGGTCGGAGTGAAAAACTGTTTTTT
TRBJ2-2 NA 14 TRBV29-1 NA CSVAPGLNTGEVFF TGCAGCGTGGCCCCGGGACTTAACACCGGGGAGGTGTTTTTT
TRBJ2-5 once 15 TRBV15 NA CATSPDGGIGETQYF TGTGCCACCAGCCCGGACGGGGGAATAGGGGAGACCCAGTACTTC
TRBJ1-1 NA 14 TRBV6-1 NA CASETGTRGTEAFF TGTGCCAGCGAGACCGGGACACGGGGCACTGAAGCTTTCTTT
TRBJ2-5 NA 14 TRBV5-5 NA CASSLGPSQGTQYF TGTGCCAGCAGCCTGGGACCTTCTCAGGGGACCCAGTACTTC
TRBJ1-5 NA 15 TRBV28 NA CASSFAEYSNQPQHF TGTGCCAGCAGTTTCGCCGAGTATAGCAATCAGCCCCAGCATTTT
TRBJ1-1 NA 12 TRBV30 NA CAWSVTDTEAFF TGTGCCTGGAGTGTAACAGACACTGAAGCTTTCTTT
TRBJ2-7 NA 14 TRBV11-2 NA CASSRRDSERFSYF TGTGCCAGCAGCCGACGTGATAGCGAGAGATTCTCGTACTTC
TRBJ1-2 NA 16 TRBV28 TRBD1 CASSAPGTGLNYGYTF TGTGCCAGCAGTGCCCCCGGGACAGGGTTAAACTATGGCTACACCTTC
TRBJ1-1 NA 14 TRBV18 TRBD1 CASSSGQMNTEAFF TGTGCCAGCTCGTCGGGACAGATGAACACTGAAGCTTTCTTT
TRBJ1-2 NA 12 TRBV6-5 NA CASSPNSNGYTF TGTGCCAGCAGCCCAAATTCCAATGGCTACACCTTC
TRBJ2-1 once 18 TRBV25-1 NA CASSDGFFSGGIYNEQFF TGTGCCAGCAGTGACGGCTTCTTCAGCGGAGGGATTTACAATGAGCAGTTCTTC
TRBJ2-1 NA 19 TRBV5-1 TRBD2 CASSSGGLAGGPGYNEQFF TGCGCCAGCAGCTCTGGTGGACTAGCGGGAGGCCCAGGGTACAATGAGCAGTTCTTC
TRBJ2-2 NA 14 TRBV28 TRBD1 CASGGQGNPGELFF TGTGCCAGCGGGGGACAGGGGAACCCCGGGGAGCTGTTTTTT
TRBJ2-5 NA 11 TRBV7-7 NA CATREGETQYF TGTGCCACCAGAGAGGGAGAGACCCAGTACTTC
TRBJ1-1 NA 16 TRBV19 TRBD1 CASDYGQGGILAEAFF TGTGCCAGTGATTACGGACAGGGAGGAATTTTGGCTGAAGCTTTCTTT
TRBJ1-1 few 12 TRBV28 NA CASSLTHTEAFF TGTGCCAGCAGTCTTACACACACTGAAGCTTTCTTT
TRBJ1-2 NA 12 TRBV2 NA CASSEGAGGYTF TGTGCCAGCAGTGAAGGGGCTGGGGGCTACACCTTC
TRBJ2-7 NA 14 TRBV5-6 TRBD1 CASSLRNRGYEQYF TGTGCCAGCAGCTTGCGGAACAGGGGCTACGAGCAGTACTTC
TRBJ1-5 NA 15 TRBV19 NA CASSISGMSNQPQHF TGTGCCAGTAGTATATCGGGGATGAGCAATCAGCCCCAGCATTTT
TRBJ2-6 NA 17 TRBV10-2 NA CASSESARYSGANVLTF TGCGCCAGCAGTGAGTCGGCCAGGTACTCTGGGGCCAACGTCCTGACTTTC
TRBJ2-3 NA 16 TRBV5-1 TRBD1 CASSRDRGGGTDTQYF TGCGCCAGCAGTCGGGACAGGGGAGGAGGCACAGATACGCAGTATTTT
TRBJ1-2 NA 16 TRBV5-1 TRBD1 CASSSTSDRGIYGYTF TGCGCCAGCAGCTCCACATCCGACAGGGGTATCTATGGCTACACCTTC
TRBJ2-7 NA 14 TRBV5-1 TRBD1 CASSEGQWSLEQYF TGCGCCAGCAGCGAGGGACAGTGGAGCCTCGAGCAGTACTTC
TRBJ2-2 NA 14 TRBV7-9 NA CASSFEREAGELFF TGTGCCAGCAGCTTTGAGCGTGAGGCCGGGGAGCTGTTTTTT
TRBJ2-5 NA 16 TRBV5-1 NA CASSWQPTGTQETQYF TGCGCCAGCAGCTGGCAACCTACAGGCACCCAAGAGACCCAGTACTTC
TRBJ1-1 few 14 TRBV7-6 NA CASSFEYGNTEAFF TGTGCCAGCAGCTTCGAGTACGGGAACACTGAAGCTTTCTTT
TRBJ1-5 NA 15 TRBV2 NA CASSELRGGDQPQHF TGTGCCAGCAGTGAACTCCGGGGGGGGGATCAGCCCCAGCATTTT
TRBJ1-1 NA 15 TRBV15 NA CATSRDPPKNTEAFF TGTGCCACCAGCAGAGATCCCCCTAAGAACACTGAAGCTTTCTTT
TRBJ1-2 once 13 TRBV13 NA CASSSGTSGGYTF TGTGCCAGCAGCTCAGGGACGTCGGGGGGCTACACCTTC
TRBJ2-7 NA 14 TRBV4-1 NA CASSQDITGYEQYF TGCGCCAGCAGCCAAGATATAACAGGCTACGAGCAGTACTTC
TRBJ1-5 NA 16 TRBV4-1 TRBD1 CASSRGTVSSNQPQHF TGCGCCAGCAGCCGGGGGACAGTCAGTAGCAATCAGCCCCAGCATTTT